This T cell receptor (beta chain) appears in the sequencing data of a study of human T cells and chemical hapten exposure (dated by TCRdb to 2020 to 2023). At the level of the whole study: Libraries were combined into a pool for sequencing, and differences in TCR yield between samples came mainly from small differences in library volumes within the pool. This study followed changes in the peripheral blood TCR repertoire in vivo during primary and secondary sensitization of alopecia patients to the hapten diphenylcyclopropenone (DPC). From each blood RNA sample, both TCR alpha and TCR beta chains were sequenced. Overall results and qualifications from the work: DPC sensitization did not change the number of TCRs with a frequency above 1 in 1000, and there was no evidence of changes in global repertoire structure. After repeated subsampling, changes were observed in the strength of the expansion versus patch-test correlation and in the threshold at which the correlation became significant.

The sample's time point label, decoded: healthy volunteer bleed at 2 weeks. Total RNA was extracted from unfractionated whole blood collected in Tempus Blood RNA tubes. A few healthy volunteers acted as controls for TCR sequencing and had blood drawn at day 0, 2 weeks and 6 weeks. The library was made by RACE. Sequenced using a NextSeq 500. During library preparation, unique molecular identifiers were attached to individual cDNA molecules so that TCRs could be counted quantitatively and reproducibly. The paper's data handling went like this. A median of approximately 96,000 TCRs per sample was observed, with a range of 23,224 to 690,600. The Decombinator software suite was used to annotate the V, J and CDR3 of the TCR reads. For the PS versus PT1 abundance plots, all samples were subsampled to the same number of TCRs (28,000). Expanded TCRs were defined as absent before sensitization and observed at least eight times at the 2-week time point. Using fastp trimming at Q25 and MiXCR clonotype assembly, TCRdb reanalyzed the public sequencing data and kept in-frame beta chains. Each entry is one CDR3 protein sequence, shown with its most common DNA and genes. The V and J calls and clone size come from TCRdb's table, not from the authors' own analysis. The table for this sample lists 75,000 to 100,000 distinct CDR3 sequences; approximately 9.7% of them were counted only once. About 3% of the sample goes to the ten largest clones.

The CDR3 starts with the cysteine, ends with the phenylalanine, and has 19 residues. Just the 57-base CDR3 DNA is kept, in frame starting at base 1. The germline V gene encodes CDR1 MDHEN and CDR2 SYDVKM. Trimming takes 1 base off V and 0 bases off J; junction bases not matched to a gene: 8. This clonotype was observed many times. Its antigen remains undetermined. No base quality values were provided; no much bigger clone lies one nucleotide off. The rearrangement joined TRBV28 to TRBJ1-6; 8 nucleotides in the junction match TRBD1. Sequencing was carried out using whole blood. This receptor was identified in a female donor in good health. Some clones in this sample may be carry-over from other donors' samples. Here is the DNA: TGTGCCAGCAGTTTATTGTCCAGGGGGCGAGGCTCCTATAATTCACCCCTCCACTTT. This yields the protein CASSLLSRGRGSYNSPLHF.